These 20 T cell receptor beta chains were all obtained from the same sample, sequenced in a study of blood T cell repertoires in COVID-19. The assay was immunoSEQ multiplex PCR, and TCRdb's table has in-frame clones only and misses some. The table lists roughly 290,000 clones, approximately 85% of them singletons. Sequencing used PBMCs or T cells enriched from blood (not recorded which). The receptors shown here come from a young man who had recovered from COVID-19.

This chain uses TRBV11-2 with TRBJ2-1, with 9 positions matching TRBD1. The germline gives CDR1 SGHAT, CDR2 FQNNGV. With 4 bases clipped from V and 4 bases from J, the junction kept 5 bases outside the gene matches. CDR3 length: 15 amino acids. This chain's CDR3 is CASSYRDRDYNEQFF. The CDR3 DNA is TGTGCCAGCAGCTACCGGGACAGGGATTACAATGAGCAGTTCTTC.

This chain connects TRBV6-5 to TRBJ1-2; D is undetermined. CDR1 is MNHEY and CDR2 is SVGAGI in the germline V gene. V lost 5 bases to trimming and J lost 3 bases, with 13 bases between them. The CDR3 consists of 14 residues. CDR3 in amino acids: CASSQAGWDYGYTF. Written as DNA, the CDR3 is TGTGCCAGCAGTCAGGCGGGATGGGACTATGGCTACACCTTC.

This chain joins TRBV11-3 and TRBJ2-2, with a possible D match to TRBD1 (6 bases). This CDR3 region has 15 residues. Germline CDR1 reads SGHNT; CDR2 reads YENEEA. V was pared by 4 bases and J by 2 bases, with 11 bases between. The CDR3 DNA sequence: TGTGCCAGCAGCTCAAGGACAGCAAACACCGGGGAGCTGTTTTTT. It codes for CASSSRTANTGELFF. Drawing the rest from reference TRBV11-3 and TRBJ2-2, the complete variable domain is EAGVVQSPRYKIIEKKQPVAFWCNPISGHNTLYWYLQNLGQGPELLIRYENEEAVDDSQLPKDRFSAERLKGVDSTLKIQPAELGDSAVYLCASSSRTANTGELFFGEGSRLTVL.

The chain links TRBV11-3 to TRBJ1-6, with TRBD1 identical over 12 bases. Germline V gives CDR1 SGHNT, CDR2 YENEEA. The J segment lost 3 bases and the V segment lost 0 bases, leaving 3 bases of the junction unmatched. This CDR3 is 18 amino acids long. CDR3 sequence reads: CASSLDGTGGCYNSPLHF. The CDR3, as DNA: TGTGCCAGCAGCTTAGATGGGACAGGGGGCTGCTATAATTCACCCCTCCACTTT.

V usage is TRBV5-1 and J usage is TRBJ1-1; 9 bases are a match to TRBD1. This CDR3 has 14 residues. V lost 5 bases and J lost 3; bases outside the gene matches: 5. Germline V gene data show CDR1 as SGHRS and CDR2 as YFSETQ. The CDR3 here is CASSRTGDDTEAFF. The CDR3 DNA sequence: TGCGCCAGCAGTAGGACAGGGGATGACACTGAAGCTTTCTTT.

In its sample, this clone was seen once. V usage is TRBV10-3 and J usage is TRBJ1-1; TRBD1 agrees at 7 bases. Trimming at V came to 4 bases and at J to 1 base, leaving 6 bases not matched to a gene. The CDR3 runs to 15 residues. The V gene's germline CDR1 is ENHRY and CDR2 SYGVKD. This CDR3 reads CAISGWTGENTEAFF. CDR3 nucleotide sequence: TGTGCCATCAGTGGCTGGACAGGAGAGAACACTGAAGCTTTCTTT.

In the case of this clone: This CDR3 is also generated by other DNA sequences in the sample. The chain joins TRBV3-1 (or the pseudogene TRBV3-2) to TRBJ1-1; a possible D gene is TRBD1 (6 bases). This CDR3 comprises 13 residues. V gave up 3 bases and J gave up 5 bases, with 10 bases separating them. Looked up from germline, CDR1 is LGHDT and CDR2 is YNNKEL (reference sequence). CDR3 loop: CASSQGAGTEAFF. CDR3 nucleotides: TGTGCCAGCAGCCAGGGGGCAGGTACTGAAGCTTTCTTT.

This clone was recorded once. The chain joins TRBV7-9 to TRBJ1-1; D remains ambiguous. This CDR3 spans 14 amino acids. V was trimmed by 6 bases and J by 2 bases, leaving 13 bases between them. Germline values: CDR1 SEHNR, CDR2 FQNEAQ (reference sequence). The CDR3 sequence is CASRPLTGNTEAFF. In DNA form, the CDR3 reads TGTGCCAGCAGACCCCTGACGGGAAACACTGAAGCTTTCTTT. Together with reference TRBV7-9 and TRBJ1-1, the CDR3 gives the full variable domain: DTGVSQNPRHKITKRGQNVTFRCDPISEHNRLYWYRQTLGQGPEFLTYFQNEAQLEKSRLLSDRFSAERPKGSFSTLEIQRTEQGDSAMYLCASRPLTGNTEAFFGQGTRLTVV.

This clone was seen more than once but under ten times. This sequence joins TRBV5-1 and TRBJ1-5; D gene unclear. Germline assignment: CDR1 SGHRS and CDR2 YFSETQ. V gave up 1 base and J gave up 5 bases, with 13 bases separating them. CDR3 length: 15 residues. The CDR3 region is CASSLTSAQDQPQHF. In DNA form, the CDR3 reads TGCGCCAGCAGCTTGACGTCTGCTCAGGATCAGCCCCAGCATTTT.

The DNA of the CDR3 is TGTGCCAGCAGAGGACAGGACTATGGCTACACCTTC. It codes for CASRGQDYGYTF. The chain links TRBV5-4 to TRBJ1-2; 7 nucleotides line up with TRBD1. The germline V gene encodes CDR1 SGHNT and CDR2 YYREEE (reference sequence). CDR3 length: 12 residues. Trimming removed 5 bases from V and 3 bases from J; junction bases left unmatched: 1. Variable domain in full (rest from reference TRBV5-4 and TRBJ1-2): ETGVTQSPTHLIKTRGQQVTLRCSSQSGHNTVSWYQQALGQGPQFIFQYYREEENGRGNFPPRFSGLQFPNYSSELNVNALELDDSALYLCASRGQDYGYTFGSGTRLTVV.

This clone was detected only once. CDR3 residues: CASSPGQGGKTQYF. Written as DNA, the CDR3 is TGTGCCAGCAGCCCCGGACAGGGTGGGAAGACCCAGTACTTC. The chain is built from TRBV7-2 and TRBJ2-5, with 8 nucleotides matching TRBD1. Losses at the gene ends were 5 bases for V and 6 bases for J; bases not matched to a gene: 8. The CDR3 is made up of 14 amino acids. CDR1 is SGHTA and CDR2 is FQGNSA in the germline V gene.

This chain links TRBV11-2 with TRBJ2-5; tentative D call: TRBD1 (5 bases). Germline V gene data show CDR1 as SGHAT and CDR2 as FQNNGV. V was shortened by 5 bases and J by 3 bases, with 10 bases between the two germline ends. This CDR3 is 13 amino acids long. Written as DNA, the CDR3 is TGTGCCAGCAGCAAAGGGGCGGAAGAGACCCAGTACTTC. Amino acid sequence: CASSKGAEETQYF.

This rearrangement joins TRBV5-1 to TRBJ2-2; 9 bases agree with TRBD1. This CDR3 comprises 16 residues. V was clipped by 0 bases and J by 4 bases; unmatched bases: 4. The germline V gene has CDR1 SGHRS and CDR2 YFSETQ. The CDR3 reads CASSLAGQGITGELFF. The CDR3 DNA sequence: TGCGCCAGCAGCTTGGCGGGACAGGGTATCACCGGGGAGCTGTTTTTT.

The chain uses TRBV4-3 and TRBJ1-2; D unclear. Trimming cost V 0 bases and J 7 bases, with 12 bases left between them. Germline V gene lookup returns CDR1 LGHNA and CDR2 YSLEER. This CDR3 contains 14 residues. The CDR3, as DNA: TGCGCCAGCAGCCAAGAACACGGACGGGGTGGCTACACCTTC. Its translation: CASSQEHGRGGYTF.

The chain uses TRBV24-1 and TRBJ2-1, with 12 positions matching TRBD2. Germline assignment: CDR1 KGHDR and CDR2 SFDVKD. V trimming: 4 bases; J trimming: 6 bases; junction bases outside the gene matches: 6. This CDR3 has 16 residues. The DNA for the CDR3 is TGTGCCACCAGTGACCCTCTAGCGGGGGGGCCCAATGAGCAGTTCTTC. Protein sequence: CATSDPLAGGPNEQFF.

This clone showed up just a few times. The chain combines TRBV9 with TRBJ1-1; 7 bases map to TRBD1. The ends lost 0 bases at V and 4 bases at J; junction bases unmatched: 6. Germline V CDR1 and CDR2: SGDLS, YYNGEE. The CDR3 contains 15 residues. The CDR3 bases are TGTGCCAGCAGCGTAGAGGGGGCGCAGCGCACTGAAGCTTTCTTT. Protein product: CASSVEGAQRTEAFF.

The chain uses TRBV19 and TRBJ2-2; 7 positions agree with TRBD2. This CDR3 has 17 residues. J lost 5 bases, V lost 3 bases, and 12 bases had no gene match. Germline assignment: CDR1 LNHDA and CDR2 SQIVND (reference sequence). CDR3 amino acids: CASSINGRASGTGELFF. The CDR3 nucleotides read TGTGCCAGTAGTATTAATGGGAGGGCTAGCGGAACCGGGGAGCTGTTTTTT.

This clone is a singleton in its sample. The CDR3 region has the DNA TGTGCCAGCAGTTCCCACGGGGGTAGCACTGAAGCTTTCTTT. Its translation: CASSSHGGSTEAFF. The gene calls are TRBV27 and TRBJ1-1, with D perhaps matching TRBD1 (5 bases). Looked up from germline, CDR1 is MNHEY and CDR2 is SMNVEV (reference sequence). The CDR3 extends over 14 amino acids. V shed 4 bases and J shed 4 bases, with 13 bases lying between them.

This chain uses TRBV3-1 (or the pseudogene TRBV3-2) with TRBJ1-6; D unclear. Germline-derived CDR1 and CDR2 are LGHDT and YNNKEL (reference sequence). Trimming left V 5 bases short and J 8 bases short, with 10 bases between. The CDR3 consists of 13 residues. The DNA of the CDR3 is TGTGCCAGCAGCTACCTCGGGGATTCACCCCTCCACTTT. This sequence encodes CASSYLGDSPLHF.

The V and J genes are TRBV6-5 and TRBJ1-6; tentatively, D is TRBD1 (6 bases). V was pared by 5 bases and J by 4 bases, with 12 bases between. This CDR3 spans 15 amino acids. Germline V gives CDR1 MNHEY, CDR2 SVGAGI. This CDR3 reads CASSNRARYNSPLHF. Written as DNA, the CDR3 is TGTGCCAGCAGTAACAGGGCGAGGTATAATTCACCCCTCCACTTT.